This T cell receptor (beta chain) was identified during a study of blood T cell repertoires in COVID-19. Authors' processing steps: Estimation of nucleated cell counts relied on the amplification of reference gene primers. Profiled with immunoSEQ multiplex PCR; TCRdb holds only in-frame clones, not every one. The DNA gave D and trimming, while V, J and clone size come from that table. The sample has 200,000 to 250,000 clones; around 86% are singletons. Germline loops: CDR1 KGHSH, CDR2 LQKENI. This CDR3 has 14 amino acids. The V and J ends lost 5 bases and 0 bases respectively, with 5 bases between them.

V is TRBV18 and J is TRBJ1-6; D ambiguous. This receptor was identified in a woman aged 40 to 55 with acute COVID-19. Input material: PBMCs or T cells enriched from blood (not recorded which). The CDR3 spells CASSTSSYNSPLHF. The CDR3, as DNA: TGTGCCAGCTCAACGAGCTCCTATAATTCACCCCTCCACTTT.